The clone carrying this T cell receptor (beta chain) has a single count. The sample originates from a study of CD8 T cells in Susac syndrome. Sequencing of TCR beta was undertaken in CD8+ and CD4+ T cells derived from blood. Relapsing-remitting disease, either stable or active, was present in the treatment-naive patients who were the multiple sclerosis controls. RNA amounts of roughly 0.5 to 1 ug underwent reverse transcription with random hexamers. TCRdb re-called the immunoSEQ multiplex PCR reads with MiXCR, one entry per CDR3 protein. This sample has 250,000 to 300,000 distinct CDR3 sequences, with approximately 81% found just once. V gave up 7 bases and J gave up 1 base, with 16 bases separating them. Germline-derived CDR1 and CDR2 are MDHEN and SYDVKM. This CDR3 has 15 residues.

The sequence was obtained from a human donor with multiple sclerosis. The chain couples TRBV28 to TRBJ1-1; a possible D gene is TRBD1 (6 bases). Sequenced: CD8+ T cells from PBMCs. The CDR3 DNA is TGTGCCAGCACCCTCACAGGGTTTGAGAACACTGAAGCTTTCTTT. This codes for CASTLTGFENTEAFF. The full variable domain, its missing parts supplied by reference TRBV28 and TRBJ1-1, is DVKVTQSSRYLVKRTGEKVFLECVQDMDHENMFWYRQDPGLGLRLIYFSYDVKMKEKGDIPEGYSVSREKKERFSLILESASTNQTSMYLCASTLTGFENTEAFFGQGTRLTVV.